Here is one TCR beta chain with its context. This entry belongs to a study of T-cell memory formation after mild COVID-19. V shed 0 bases, J shed 0 bases, and the junction held 6 bases outside the gene matches. The length of the CDR3 is 16 residues. Germline CDR1 is SGDLS and CDR2 is YYNGEE. TCRdb passed the 5' RACE reads through MiXCR, listing each CDR3 protein once. This table has roughly 350,000 distinct CDR3 sequences, under 25% appearing once. The origin of this receptor is an adult woman who had mild COVID-19 (a few samples of this study predate the infection). Cell type and time point are not known. The sequencing input was PBMCs or a T cell subset sorted from them (not recorded which). The gene calls are TRBV9 and TRBJ2-7, with 7 positions matching TRBD1. The CDR3 nucleotides are TGTGCCAGCAGCGTAGGGGCAGGGGACAGCTCCTACGAGCAGTACTTC. It translates to CASSVGAGDSSYEQYF.